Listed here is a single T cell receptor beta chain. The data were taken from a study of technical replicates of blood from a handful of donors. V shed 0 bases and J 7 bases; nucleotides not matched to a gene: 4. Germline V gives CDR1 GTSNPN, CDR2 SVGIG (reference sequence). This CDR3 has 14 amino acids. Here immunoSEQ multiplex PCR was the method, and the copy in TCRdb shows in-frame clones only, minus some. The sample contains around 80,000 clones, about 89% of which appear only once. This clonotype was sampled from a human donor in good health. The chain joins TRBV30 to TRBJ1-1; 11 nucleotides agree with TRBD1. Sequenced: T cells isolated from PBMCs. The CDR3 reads CAWSVGGTGGEAFF. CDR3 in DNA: TGTGCCTGGAGTGTGGGGGGGACAGGGGGTGAAGCTTTCTTT.